Following are 11 T cell receptor beta chains from one sample sequenced in a study of CD8 T cells in ankylosing spondylitis. What these receptors recognize is not known. Study results and limitations: Ankylosing spondylitis blood seemed to carry a telltale TCR beta motif made of under ten highly homologous variants.

A single record per CDR3 protein comes from TCRdb applying MiXCR to the 5' RACE reads. Of around 770,000 distinct CDR3 sequences in the sample, around 11% were seen once. Sequenced sample: blood, either unsorted or a sorted T cell fraction (not recorded which). These receptor sequences come from a male donor with ankylosing spondylitis.

The chain uses TRBV2 and TRBJ2-3; possibly TRBD1 for D (5 bases). The length of the CDR3 is 14 residues. The germline V gene encodes CDR1 SNHLY and CDR2 FYNNEI. V lost 2 bases and J 2 bases, leaving 8 bases between the germline ends. CDR3 bases: TGTGCCAGCAGTGAAATTGGACACACAGATACGCAGTATTTT. It encodes CASSEIGHTDTQYF.

The genes are TRBV25-1 and TRBJ2-5, with D unclear. Trimming took off 3 bases at V and 1 base at J, with 12 bases between the two ends. This CDR3 is built from 15 residues. From germline, CDR1 is MGHDK and CDR2 SYGVNS. The CDR3 DNA is TGTGCCAGCAGTGACCCGATAAGCCTCCAAGAGACCCAGTACTTC. It codes for CASSDPISLQETQYF.

This chain uses TRBV12-3 or TRBV12-4 with TRBJ1-2; the match to TRBD1 covers 7 bases. The CDR3 is made up of 15 amino acids. The V gene end was trimmed by 1 base and the J gene end by 7 bases; junction bases not matched to a gene: 9. This CDR3 reads CASSLGTGLTGGYTF. Written as DNA, the CDR3 is TGTGCCAGCAGTTTAGGGACAGGCCTAACGGGTGGCTACACCTTC.

The sample holds a few counts of this clonotype. The rearrangement uses TRBV7-8 and TRBJ2-1; D is unclear. V was clipped by 1 base and J by 15 bases, with 10 bases between them. This CDR3 spans 11 amino acids. In germline, CDR1 is SGHVS, CDR2 FQNEAQ. CDR3 region: CASSLEVKAFF. CDR3 in DNA: TGTGCCAGCAGCTTAGAGGTAAAGGCGTTCTTC.

The table lists this clonotype with many counts. The chain recombines TRBV29-1 with TRBJ2-1; perhaps TRBD2 as D (6 bases). This CDR3 region has 15 residues. Trimming cost V 3 bases and J 8 bases, with 20 bases left between them. Per germline, CDR1 SQVTM and CDR2 ANQGSEA. DNA of the CDR3: TGCAGCGTTGAGGGTGTGGGGGGTCCTAGGTATGAGCAGTTCTTC. Protein product: CSVEGVGGPRYEQFF.

In its sample, this clonotype was seen once. The chain uses TRBV2 and TRBJ2-3, with D unclear. The CDR3 has 13 residues. Deletions cut 3 bases from V and 6 bases from J, with 10 bases between. Per the germline V gene, CDR1 is SNHLY and CDR2 is FYNNEI. The DNA for the CDR3 is TGTGCCAGCAGTGAGGTTGCATCGGATACGCAGTATTTT. Amino acids: CASSEVASDTQYF.

This clonotype was detected ten times or more. The chain is built from TRBV6-1 and TRBJ2-5, with D hard to call. The CDR3 sequence is 13 residues long. Germline CDR1 reads MNHNS; CDR2 reads SASEGT. The V and J ends lost 6 bases and 3 bases respectively, with 11 bases between them. The CDR3 here is CASSQRPEETQYF. The CDR3 DNA reads TGTGCCAGCAGCCAAAGACCAGAAGAGACCCAGTACTTC.

This clonotype was counted many times. This rearrangement joins TRBV15 to TRBJ1-5; D may be TRBD1 (5 bases). The length of the CDR3 is 15 residues. V gave up 5 bases and J gave up 0 bases, with 11 bases separating them. Looked up from germline, CDR1 is LNHNV and CDR2 is YYDKDF (reference sequence). The CDR3 sequence: CATSPGTASNQPQHF. CDR3 sequence (DNA): TGTGCCACCAGCCCCGGGACCGCTAGCAATCAGCCCCAGCATTTT.

Many counts were recorded for this clonotype. J is TRBJ2-4 and V is TRBV5-1; perhaps TRBD2 as D (5 bases). CDR3 length: 14 residues. Per the germline V gene, CDR1 is SGHRS and CDR2 is YFSETQ. V shed 0 bases and J shed 4 bases, with 8 bases lying between them. The CDR3, as DNA: TGCGCCAGCAGCTTGGGTAGCGAGAAAAACATTCAGTACTTC. It encodes CASSLGSEKNIQYF.

In this sample, this clonotype turned up a few times. The rearrangement uses TRBV20-1 and TRBJ2-1, with D perhaps being TRBD1 or TRBD2 (5 bases each). The CDR3 consists of 13 residues. From germline, CDR1 is DFQATT and CDR2 SNEGSKA (reference sequence). Trimming shortened V by 8 bases and J by 4 bases, and 15 bases separated the two germline ends. The DNA of the CDR3 is TGCAGTCCTTGGGACCCAGGGTACAATGAGCAGTTCTTC. It specifies CSPWDPGYNEQFF.

This clonotype was seen more than once but under ten times. J is TRBJ2-7 and V is TRBV9; TRBD2 is a possible D gene (6 bases). The V gene's germline CDR1 is SGDLS and CDR2 YYNGEE. The CDR3 sequence is 16 residues long. V lost 0 bases and J lost 0, with 13 bases in between. The CDR3 nucleotides are TGTGCCAGCAGCGTAGACCCGGGAGCCGTCTCCTACGAGCAGTACTTC. The encoded protein is CASSVDPGAVSYEQYF.